This T cell receptor beta chain was identified in a study of T-cell memory formation after mild COVID-19. This clonotype was picked up many times. TCRdb passed the 5' RACE reads through MiXCR, listing each CDR3 protein once. The sample holds about 560,000 distinct CDR3 sequences; 15% to 20% are singletons and the top ten take roughly 7.7%. The CDR3 is 13 amino acids. The germline CDR1 and CDR2 sequences are SGHVS and FNYEAQ. V lost 4 bases and J lost 7; bases outside the gene matches: 6. Sequencing used PBMCs or a T cell subset sorted from them (not recorded which). The chain joins TRBV7-6 to TRBJ2-5, with TRBD1 identical over 7 bases. This sequence was found in an adult woman who had mild COVID-19 (a few samples of this study predate the infection). Cell type and time point are not known. DNA of the CDR3: TGTGCCAGCAGCTCGGGGACAGTAGGGACCCAGTACTTC. It is translated as CASSSGTVGTQYF.